One TCR beta chain is described in this entry. Trimming took 2 bases from V and 6 from J; bases not matched to a gene: 8. Germline CDR1 reads ENHRY; CDR2 reads SYGVKD. The CDR3 covers 16 residues. Repertoires were generated with immunoSEQ multiplex PCR, while TCRdb's copy carries only in-frame clones and drops some. The sample has about 75,000 clones, about 95% seen once. This specimen belongs to a study of control samples from healthy donors and cancer patients. The sequenced material came from blood. V usage is TRBV10-3 and J usage is TRBJ2-2, with 8 positions matching TRBD1. The source of this sequence is a woman aged 40 to 49 in good health. The CDR3 bases are TGTGCCATCAGTGAGGCCGACAGGGGATCGGCCGGGGAGCTGTTTTTT. Translated, it gives CAISEADRGSAGELFF.